This passage covers 24 T cell receptor beta chains from one sample sequenced in a study of response to subunit inactivated influenza vaccine. Each CDR3 protein gets one entry after TCRdb re-called the RT-PCR reads with MiXCR. Seen here are 530,000 or so distinct CDR3 sequences, about 15% observed once, and the top ten hold around 10%. The sample in question was PBMCs from blood, obtained 11 to 12 days after vaccination. The receptor set was obtained from a man in his fifties who received an inactivated influenza vaccine.

V gene TRBV12-3 or TRBV12-4 combines with J gene TRBJ1-4; possibly TRBD1 for D (5 bases). The CDR3 is 16 residues long. V gave up 6 bases and J gave up 3 bases, with 17 bases separating them. For the CDR3, the DNA is TGTGCCAGCAGCCCTAGGGGAGGAATCCCTAATGAAAAACTGTTTTTT. Translation gives CASSPRGGIPNEKLFF.

This clonotype has ten or more counts. The rearrangement joins TRBV2 to TRBJ2-7; D perhaps matches TRBD1 (6 bases). Trimming shortened V by 3 bases and J by 4 bases, and 19 bases separated the two germline ends. The CDR3 is made up of 16 amino acids. Per the germline V gene, CDR1 is SNHLY and CDR2 is FYNNEI. In DNA, the CDR3 is TGTGCCAGCAGTGATTTCCCAGACAGGTCGGATTACGAGCAGTACTTC. Its protein product is CASSDFPDRSDYEQYF. The variable domain in full, completed from reference TRBV2 and TRBJ2-7, reads EPEVTQTPSHQVTQMGQEVILRCVPISNHLYFYWYRQILGQKVEFLVSFYNNEISEKSEIFDDQFSVERPDGSNFTLKIRSTKLEDSAMYFCASSDFPDRSDYEQYFGPGTRLTVT.

Only a few counts were recorded for this clonotype. CDR3 nucleotides: TGTGCCAGCAGTTTAGCGGGGGCCCTCTACGAGCAGTACTTC. This sequence encodes CASSLAGALYEQYF. The chain links TRBV6-5 to TRBJ2-7; 9 bases align to TRBD2. The CDR3 spans 14 residues. CDR1 and CDR2 (germline): MNHEY, SVGAGI. Losses at the gene ends were 4 bases for V and 3 bases for J; bases not matched to a gene: 4.

The rearrangement links TRBV30 to TRBJ2-5; D perhaps matches TRBD2 (5 bases). This CDR3 is 12 amino acids long. Germline V lookup: CDR1 GTSNPN, CDR2 SVGIG (reference sequence). Trimming took 0 bases from V and 7 from J, leaving 9 bases between them. CDR3 nucleotides: TGTGCCTGGAGTGTAGCGCGGGCGACCCAGTACTTC. It translates to CAWSVARATQYF.

This clonotype was picked up many times. This chain links TRBV29-1 with TRBJ2-1; 8 bases fit TRBD2. The CDR3 covers 13 residues. Losses at the gene ends were 7 bases for V and 0 bases for J; bases not matched to a gene: 2. Per the germline V gene, CDR1 is SQVTM and CDR2 is ANQGSEA. CDR3 sequence reads: CSDSGGSYNEQFF. The DNA for the CDR3 is TGCAGCGACAGCGGGGGCTCCTACAATGAGCAGTTCTTC.

This clonotype was seen a handful of times. The chain has TRBV5-1 and TRBJ2-3; D might be TRBD2 (7 bases). Looked up from germline, CDR1 is SGHRS and CDR2 is YFSETQ. Trimming pared 4 bases from V and 4 bases from J, leaving 16 bases between. This CDR3 spans 15 amino acids. DNA for the CDR3: TGCGCCAGCAGCACGGGGCGCGGGGGCTCAGATACGCAGTATTTT. Protein: CASSTGRGGSDTQYF.

This clonotype appeared a few times. The CDR3 DNA is TGTGCCAGCAGCTTGCAGAGGCTCTACGAGCAGTACTTC. It encodes CASSLQRLYEQYF. The rearrangement links TRBV5-6 to TRBJ2-7; D unclear. This CDR3 contains 13 residues. Trimming removed 1 base from V and 3 bases from J, with 8 bases in between. CDR1 and CDR2 (germline): SGHDT, YYEEEE.

This clonotype showed up just a few times. The J gene is TRBJ1-5, the V gene TRBV6-2 or TRBV6-3; no firm D call. Germline values: CDR1 MNHEY, CDR2 SVGEGT. V was pared by 10 bases and J by 3 bases, with 25 bases between. The length of the CDR3 is 17 residues. CDR3 loop: CATIYQPMPDHNQPQHF. As DNA, the CDR3 is TGTGCCACCATATATCAACCTATGCCAGACCACAATCAGCCCCAGCATTTT.

This clonotype was picked up a small number of times. The chain carries TRBV12-3 or TRBV12-4 and TRBJ2-2; 12 bases map to TRBD2. Losses at the gene ends were 6 bases for V and 4 bases for J; bases not matched to a gene: 3. This CDR3 has 15 residues. CDR3 loop: CASRPSGRATGELFF. Written as DNA, the CDR3 is TGTGCCAGCAGGCCTAGCGGGAGGGCCACCGGGGAGCTGTTTTTT.

This clonotype was observed a handful of times. V is TRBV28 and J is TRBJ1-5; 9 bases agree with TRBD1. The CDR3 extends over 17 amino acids. Unmatched junction bases numbered 10, after V lost 7 bases and J lost 0 bases. CDR1 and CDR2 from the germline V gene are MDHEN and SYDVKM. CDR3 protein: CASMGDRVFRSNQPQHF. The CDR3, as DNA: TGTGCCAGCATGGGGGACAGGGTTTTTCGTAGCAATCAGCCCCAGCATTTT. The whole variable domain, filled in from reference TRBV28 and TRBJ1-5, reads DVKVTQSSRYLVKRTGEKVFLECVQDMDHENMFWYRQDPGLGLRLIYFSYDVKMKEKGDIPEGYSVSREKKERFSLILESASTNQTSMYLCASMGDRVFRSNQPQHFGDGTRLSIL.

This clonotype has ten or more counts. V usage is TRBV5-1 and J usage is TRBJ2-7; D possibly corresponds to TRBD1 (6 bases). V was clipped by 3 bases and J by 1 base, with 14 bases between them. This CDR3 has 15 amino acids. Germline V CDR1 and CDR2: SGHRS, YFSETQ. The chain's CDR3 is CASSSLPTGSYEQYF. The CDR3 DNA is TGCGCCAGCAGCTCCCTTCCGACAGGATCCTACGAGCAGTACTTC.

This clonotype was observed a few times. V usage is TRBV4-1 and J usage is TRBJ2-1; TRBD1 matches at 7 bases. Germline CDR1 is MGHRA and CDR2 is YSYEKL. The CDR3 has 15 residues. J lost 2 bases, V lost 7 bases, and 8 bases had no gene match. CDR3 sequence: CASTQGYRAYNEQFF. In DNA, the CDR3 is TGCGCCAGCACACAGGGGTACCGAGCCTACAATGAGCAGTTCTTC.

A few counts support this clonotype. The chain uses TRBV11-2 and TRBJ1-5; D call uncertain. V was cut by 0 bases and J by 4 bases, with 7 bases left in between. The CDR3 covers 14 residues. CDR1 is SGHAT and CDR2 is FQNNGV in the germline V gene. In nucleotides, the CDR3 is TGTGCCAGCAGCTTAGAGCAGGCAAATCAGCCCCAGCATTTT. Translated: CASSLEQANQPQHF.

This clonotype was picked up many times. The CDR3 DNA sequence: TGTGCCAGCAGTTTGGGGGGCTTAGTGGAAAACATTCAGTACTTC. This sequence encodes CASSLGGLVENIQYF. V and J are TRBV28 and TRBJ2-4; D possibly uses TRBD1 or TRBD2 (6 bases each). CDR3 size: 15 residues. Germline CDR1 is MDHEN and CDR2 is SYDVKM. The V end lost 3 bases, the J end lost 5 bases, and 14 bases lay between the germline ends.

Ten or more counts support this clonotype. The J gene is TRBJ2-7, the V gene TRBV27; possibly TRBD1 or TRBD2 for D (6 bases each). This CDR3 region has 15 residues. The germline CDR1 and CDR2 sequences are MNHEY and SMNVEV (reference sequence). V was shortened by 10 bases and J by 5 bases, with 24 bases between the two germline ends. The CDR3 region is CATKAGWGAGNEQYF. In DNA, the CDR3 is TGTGCCACCAAAGCCGGATGGGGGGCTGGTAACGAGCAGTACTTC.

This clonotype was counted between two and nine times. The rearrangement uses TRBV28 and TRBJ2-1, with 7 bases that match TRBD2. V was pared by 7 bases and J by 4 bases, with 10 bases of the junction left unmatched. CDR1 MDHEN and CDR2 SYDVKM come from the germline V gene. The CDR3 is 15 residues long. This CDR3 reads CASTTGDYSYNEQFF. In DNA form, the CDR3 reads TGTGCCAGCACCACCGGGGACTATTCATACAATGAGCAGTTCTTC.

V gene TRBV9 combines with J gene TRBJ1-2; D might be TRBD1 (6 bases). The CDR3 length is 13 residues. CDR1 is SGDLS and CDR2 is YYNGEE in the germline V gene. V lost 2 bases, J lost 5 bases, and 10 bases lay in between. The CDR3 nucleotides read TGTGCCAGCAGCGTTCTGGGGGCGTATGGCTACACCTTC. Protein: CASSVLGAYGYTF. The variable domain in full, with the rest retrieved from reference TRBV9 and TRBJ1-2, is DSGVTQTPKHLITATGQRVTLRCSPRSGDLSVYWYQQSLDQGLQFLIQYYNGEERAKGNILERFSAQQFPDLHSELNLSSLELGDSALYFCASSVLGAYGYTFGSGTRLTVV.

This clonotype was seen only a few times. The V and J genes are TRBV3-1 and TRBJ2-3; maybe TRBD2 (6 bases). The V gene's germline CDR1 is LGHDT and CDR2 YNNKEL (reference sequence). There are 15 residues in the CDR3. V lost 2 bases and J 1 base, leaving 10 bases between the germline ends. The CDR3 reads CASSQPERGTDTQYF. Written as DNA, the CDR3 is TGTGCCAGCAGCCAACCCGAGCGGGGCACAGATACGCAGTATTTT.

The rearrangement links TRBV20-1 to TRBJ2-7; D may be TRBD1 (6 bases). V gave up 2 bases and J gave up 2 bases, with 16 bases separating them. The CDR3 covers 15 residues. The germline CDR1 and CDR2 sequences are DFQATT and SNEGSKA (reference sequence). The CDR3 DNA sequence: TGCAGTGCTAGACCTCCGGGACAACCGACCTACGAGCAGTACTTC. It codes for CSARPPGQPTYEQYF.

This clonotype was counted between two and nine times. CDR3: CASGSNRGREVGLFF. CDR3 nucleotides: TGTGCCAGCGGGAGCAACAGGGGCCGGGAGGTGGGGCTGTTTTTT. The chain uses TRBV6-1 and TRBJ2-2; perhaps D is TRBD1 or TRBD2 (7 bases each). V lost 8 bases and J lost 13, with 26 bases in between. In germline, CDR1 is MNHNS, CDR2 SASEGT. This CDR3 has 15 amino acids.

This clonotype came up a few times. As DNA, the CDR3 is TGTGCCAGCTCACCACCGGACATAAGGGACATTCAGTACTTC. Its translation is CASSPPDIRDIQYF. The chain employs TRBV18 and TRBJ2-4; a weak D match, TRBD1 (5 bases). Per germline, CDR1 KGHSH and CDR2 LQKENI. Trimming pared 0 bases from V and 8 bases from J, leaving 11 bases between. The CDR3 is 14 amino acids.

V gene TRBV2 combines with J gene TRBJ2-1; TRBD1 might be the D (5 bases). V was clipped by 3 bases and J by 8 bases, with 14 bases between them. The CDR3 sequence is 14 residues long. Germline CDR1 SNHLY, CDR2 FYNNEI. The CDR3 reads CASSDGSGIHEQFF. CDR3 coding DNA: TGTGCCAGCAGTGATGGGTCAGGGATCCATGAGCAGTTCTTC.

The V and J genes are TRBV7-2 and TRBJ2-3; no definite D call. CDR3 length equals 14 residues. V lost 7 bases, J lost 2 bases, and 13 bases lay in between. Germline V CDR1 and CDR2: SGHTA, FQGNSA. The CDR3 protein is CASTPGLSTDTQYF. The CDR3 DNA reads TGTGCCAGCACACCCGGGCTCTCCACAGATACGCAGTATTTT.

The V gene is TRBV6-5, the J gene TRBJ2-7, with 10 bases aligning to TRBD2. Germline assignment: CDR1 MNHEY and CDR2 SVGAGI. There are 16 residues in the CDR3. V lost 0 bases and J lost 3; bases outside the gene matches: 5. In DNA, the CDR3 is TGTGCCAGCAGTTACTCGAGCGGGAGGGCCCTCTACGAGCAGTACTTC. Translated: CASSYSSGRALYEQYF.